The clone carrying this T cell receptor (beta chain) appeared a few times. A second PCR of 7 to 11 cycles used a sample-barcoded 5' primer and a J-beta primer mix. TCRdb re-called the 5' RACE reads with MiXCR, one entry per CDR3 protein. This sample has 850,000 to 1,000,000 distinct CDR3 sequences; just over 50% occur once, and the top ten carry over 20%. This entry belongs to a study of blood T cells in healthy people across ages. The germline CDR1 and CDR2 sequences are LGHDT and YNNKEL (reference sequence). The length of the CDR3 is 15 residues. Trimming cost V 3 bases and J 1 base, with 12 bases left between them.

The sequenced sample was blood. The chain carries TRBV3-1 and TRBJ2-5; D possibly matches TRBD1 or TRBD2 (5 bases each). The clonotype was recovered from a woman aged 60 to 75 in good health. CDR3 region: CASSHPGTGQETQYF. DNA of the CDR3: TGTGCCAGCAGCCACCCCGGGACGGGCCAAGAGACCCAGTACTTC.